This paragraph covers one T cell receptor (beta chain) sequence. What antigen it recognizes has not been identified. No much larger clone exists at a distance of one base, and base qualities are not known. Taken from cysteine to phenylalanine, the CDR3 has 15 residues. Just the 45-base CDR3 DNA is kept, in frame starting at base 1. Looking up the germline V gene (reference sequence) yields CDR1 MNHEY and CDR2 SMNVEV. Cut back by 6 bases and 2 bases, the V and J ends lie 14 bases apart. The cohort comprised some 730 healthy bone marrow donors. Cohort members were all nominally healthy when sampled, although unrecorded immune exposures were likely present. The donor was CMV seronegative and was included in the group of hundreds of seronegative cohort members. A peripheral blood sample was collected from each donor, and TCR beta sequencing was performed on peripheral blood mononuclear cells. Genomic DNA was extracted from the blood cell samples with the Qiagen DNeasy Blood Extraction Kit.

The record originates from a study of cytomegalovirus exposure and HLA in healthy donors (dated by TCRdb to 2015 to 2018). About the study as a whole: An earlier analysis of approximately 600 of the donors reported approximately 290 Gb of sequence data and about 100 million unique TCR beta sequences from 150 million to 200 million T cells. A separate validation cohort of over 95 different subjects was used in addition to the approximately 700-subject first cohort. The later analysis used no new phenotypic data to find candidate immune exposures, relying instead on TCR beta sequences and their occurrence across donors. Both class I and class II loci were covered by HLA typing, at four-digit resolution. About 300 gigabases of sequencing data and some 85 million unique TCR sequences were included in an early release covering over 600 HLA-typed donors. A later genetic analysis took genome-wide SNP genotypes for about 60% of the roughly 670 donors and used that subset as a discovery cohort. The genetic ancestry cluster associated with self-reported Caucasian donors included roughly 84% of the roughly 400 genotyped donors. The number of donors typed differed by locus, with about 629-640 for A, B, C, DRB1 and DQB1, around 560 for DQA1, over 600 for DPA1, and some 440 for DPB1. All discovery cohort repertoires had been generated on a single sequencing platform. To predict cytomegalovirus infection status, the study brought together high-throughput TCR immunosequencing, statistical association of individual TCRs with disease status, and machine learning. Among around 400 genotyped donors of the cohort, an average of around 250,000 unique TCR beta nucleotide sequences was sequenced per donor, of which about 18% were non-productive. To decide whether each TCR beta V gene segment behaved as functional or pseudogenic, an earlier analysis of some 600 of the donors relied on high-throughput TCR beta sequencing. The aim of the study was to test whether cataloging public T cell receptors could identify signatures of past pathogen exposure. Because of strong linkage in the cohort, four to six DR-DQ haplotypes were treated as single units for association and clustering. In a later analysis, previously published TCR beta repertoires from 550 to 700 donors were re-analyzed and high-resolution HLA genotyping was added so that TCR occurrence patterns could be studied. Donor age, sex, ethnicity and CMV serostatus were compiled together with the repertoire data. The T cell repertoires of roughly 660 subjects were profiled by immunosequencing and related to cytomegalovirus serostatus.

Points the paper makes about the study in general: Most CMV-associated TCR beta chains appeared to be HLA-restricted in a later analysis, and the HLA associations seemed to be driven largely by CMV exposure. In an earlier analysis of 587 of the donors, most TCR beta V segments appeared in productive rearrangements about 90% or about 30% of the time, broadly matching IMGT annotations. A total of fewer than 200 TCR beta chains were listed by the study as associated with cytomegalovirus. Because the 87-base-pair reads could not distinguish some IMGT-functional V segments, including TRBV6-2 and TRBV6-3, those segments were excluded. A further reported finding was that TCR beta sequences accurately predicted the HLA-A and HLA-B alleles for most subjects in the first cohort. While some public TCRs were present in many individuals, most TCR sequences turned up only very rarely across donors. Cytomegalovirus status was reported to be diagnosed by the classifier with high specificity and sensitivity in both the original and validation cohorts. For the cohort, immune exposure information was limited to CMV serostatus. Because counts were too low, 15 to 20 rarely observed V segments, including chromosome 9 orphons, were excluded from the earlier analysis of some 540 of the donors. In a later analysis, the rate of TCR association differed among HLA loci, with DRB1 alleles having the most associated TCRs and HLA-C alleles having the fewest. Three of the identified cytomegalovirus-associated TCR beta chains were confirmed in vitro to be specific for cytomegalovirus antigens. A later genetic analysis associated a missense DCLRE1C variant with V-gene and J-gene trimming of TCR beta chains, and an independent cohort replicated the association. The authors suggested that the approach could potentially be generalized to other disease states and immunological phenotypes. Correlated functional status among segregating V segments might be attributable to linkage disequilibrium, but an unknown experimental factor could not be ruled out. Roughly uniform sequencing depth across donors was assumed in presence/absence analyses, although this assumption may not hold. This cohort had only TCR beta chains sequenced, and the lack of alpha or paired-chain data limited which features could be detected. Compared with equally common non-associated chains, HLA-associated TCR beta chains in a later analysis were more clonally expanded and had lower generation probabilities. A later analysis associated about 18,000 TCR beta sequences with specific HLA alleles at a false discovery rate of 0.05. Because HLA typing was unavailable for some donors at each locus, only the typed subset was used in association tests. A group of highly shared sequence variants was considered likely to be a technical artifact of the sequencing pipeline. In a later genetic analysis, fewer N-insertions in productive TCRs were reported among donors in an Asian-associated ancestry cluster than the roughly 710-donor mean. When HLA alleles, especially DR and DQ, strongly co-occurred, TCR associations were difficult to assign to individual alleles. In a later analysis, several top co-occurrence clusters were reported to appear linked to parvovirus B19, influenza, CMV and Epstein-Barr virus.

The protocol used for the library was the immunoSEQ multiplex PCR assay. The multiplex PCR relied on a mix of 60 forward primers for TCR Vbeta segments and 13 reverse primers for TCR Jbeta segments. Amplification of the CDR3 region of rearranged TCR beta genes was performed with a multiplex PCR assay on genomic DNA. The amplified TCR beta libraries were sequenced on the Illumina HiSeq System as 87-base-pair reads. Concerning the study's data processing: A later analysis counted about 80 million unique TCR beta chains across the 690 or so repertoires, and 10 million to 12 million of these chains were shared by at least two donors. A nearest-neighbor algorithm error-corrected the raw reads and collapsed the reads into unique sequences, merging closely related sequences to remove PCR and sequencing errors. V, D and J gene segments were assigned by aligning CDR3 sequences to IMGT reference sequences. For a sequence to be retained, a match of at least six nucleotides to both a V gene segment and a J gene segment was required. Rearrangements were classified as productive when the CDR3 lacked stop codons and remained in frame with V and J, and all other rearrangements were classified as non-productive. CDR3 was defined according to IMGT convention as the region running from the second conserved V-encoded cysteine to the conserved J-encoded phenylalanine. The earlier analysis of about 570 of the donors excluded any sequence lacking an unambiguous match to a single V gene segment. In an earlier analysis of several hundred of the donors, V segments were called functional above 56.7% productive rearrangements and were called segregating when the between-donor standard deviation exceeded 5%. To diagnose cytomegalovirus status from the catalog of TCR beta chain sequences, a statistical classification framework was built. V and J gene assignment, in a later analysis, came from comparing TCR nucleotide sequences with IMGT/GENE-DB human TR gene sequences. A later analysis assigned CDR3 sequences and most-parsimonious VDJ recombination scenarios with the TCRdist pipeline. In a later analysis, each TCR beta chain was defined by its CDR3 amino acid sequence together with its V-gene family, and reads lacking a unique V-gene family were excluded. A later analysis removed 550 to 700 highly shared, low-generation-probability nucleotide sequences to deal with suspected cross-contamination and a sequencing artifact. A later analysis calculated a clonal expansion index for each public chain from normalized within-repertoire ranks of inferred template counts. A later analysis computed generation probabilities with a VDJ recombination model fitted to out-of-frame rearrangements, and checked the results against IGoR. A later analysis scored TCR-TCR, TCR-HLA and TCR-CMV co-occurrence with hypergeometric tests, applying a repertoire-size bias correction to TCR pairs. False discovery rates were estimated in a later analysis by permuting HLA or CMV assignments 20 times. In a later analysis, co-occurring TCRs were grouped using DBSCAN, and TCRdist sequence similarity was added for clustering within HLA-allele-positive subsets. Co-occurrence clustering excluded repertoires with fewer than 30,000 or more than 120,000 public chains, plus five with anomalous nucleotide sharing. The immuneACCESS repertoire file appears here via TCRdb, limited to in-frame rearrangements. These files lack a portion of the clones; in checked studies, under half of the deficit traces to unresolved V genes, and the cause of the others is not known. For V, J and clone size, that table is used; D and trimming come from the DNA. A total of 150,000 to 200,000 clones appear in this sample, 81% of them only once. Around 2% of the sample comes from the top ten.

The sequence links TRBV27 to TRBJ2-1; no confident D gene assignment can be made. This TCR was sampled from a man between 18 and 29 years old in good health and CMV-seronegative. Sequenced sample: PBMCs. Here is the DNA: TGTGCCAGCAGGCAGGTCGTAATGCCCTACAATGAGCAGTTCTTC. Translated, it gives CASRQVVMPYNEQFF.